This T cell receptor beta chain was captured in a study of blood T cell repertoires in COVID-19. Study information: Donors in the United States, Italy and Spain gave samples during acute or convalescent COVID-19.

As handled by the study authors: By means of reference gene primer amplification, nucleated cell counts were estimated. Sequencing was performed with immunoSEQ multiplex PCR; in TCRdb, only in-frame clones are kept and a portion is missing. For V, J and clone size, that table is used; D and trimming come from the DNA. The sample includes almost 400,000 clones, approximately 89% of them seen just once. Between the trimmed V and J ends, which lost 0 bases and 1 base, there was a span of 7 bases. From germline, CDR1 is SGHRS and CDR2 YFSETQ. This CDR3 is 14 amino acids long. Membership in each cohort depended on participant-reported clinical history. This clone occurred once.

The chain carries TRBV5-1 and TRBJ1-1; D not certain. Sequencing input: PBMCs or T cells enriched from blood (not recorded which). This TCR derives from a woman aged 25 to 39 who had recovered from COVID-19. CDR3 region: CASSLDGRNTEAFF. The CDR3 DNA sequence: TGCGCCAGCAGCTTGGACGGGAGGAACACTGAAGCTTTCTTT. The whole variable domain, filled in from reference TRBV5-1 and TRBJ1-1, reads KAGVTQTPRYLIKTRGQQVTLSCSPISGHRSVSWYQQTPGQGLQFLFEYFSETQRNKGNFPGRFSGRQFSNSRSEMNVSTLELGDSALYLCASSLDGRNTEAFFGQGTRLTVV.